This T cell receptor (beta chain) was sequenced for a study of Graves' ophthalmopathy and Graves' hyperthyroidism. At least ten counts were recorded for this clonotype. There are 13 residues in the CDR3. V lost 5 bases and J lost 2; bases outside the gene matches: 5. Germline V gene data show CDR1 as DFQATT and CDR2 as SNEGSKA (reference sequence). TCR beta CDR3 regions were amplified from RNA transcripts. A first-round RT-PCR used HTBI primers, followed by a second-round multiplex PCR. Each CDR3 protein gets one entry after TCRdb re-called the multiplex PCR reads with MiXCR. The sample shows 340,000 or so distinct CDR3 sequences, 15% to 20% of them seen only once. PBMCs came from roughly 10 ml of fresh peripheral blood.

The receptor comes from an adult man with Graves' ophthalmopathy. The chain recombines TRBV20-1 with TRBJ2-7, with TRBD1 matching 8 bases. Sequencing was done on a sample of peripheral blood. CDR3 loop: CSAGTGGAYEQYF. CDR3 coding DNA: TGCAGTGCTGGGACAGGTGGGGCCTACGAGCAGTACTTC.